This TCR beta chain emerged from a study of cytotoxic CD8 clonotypes in ibrutinib-treated CLL. Study-level background: Within the patient group, around 11 were relapsed/refractory and around 15 treatment-naive, and about 18 were IGHV unmutated. Once patients had received a median approximately twelve months of treatment, range 6 to 36, response samples were obtained.

Study observations and caveats: Public clonotypes showed up rarely, and on treatment they shrank or held steady. Sampling times (in sustained-remission versus progressing patients) were not the same.

Germline V gives CDR1 MNHEY, CDR2 SMNVEV (reference sequence). With V trimmed by 6 bases and J by 0 bases, 4 bases remained unmatched. The CDR3 has 15 amino acids. This clone was recorded a few times. Antigen specificity is unknown. Data came from immunoSEQ multiplex PCR; TCRdb stores just in-frame clones and leaves some out. The sample lists more than 200,000 clones, 60% to 75% occurring once. The clonotype originates from a human donor with chronic lymphocytic leukemia. The starting material was PBMCs, obtained after 24 months of ibrutinib treatment. The chain combines TRBV27 with TRBJ2-1; TRBD2 matches at 8 bases. DNA of the CDR3: TGTGCCAGCAGGCTAGCGGGTAGCTCCTACAATGAGCAGTTCTTC. Its translation is CASRLAGSSYNEQFF.